Below, one T cell receptor (beta chain) is given with its context. This CDR3 contains 18 residues. The V gene's germline CDR1 is SGHTA and CDR2 FQGNSA. Trimming cost V 5 bases and J 1 base, with 18 bases left between them. Sequencing was performed with immunoSEQ multiplex PCR; in TCRdb, only in-frame clones are kept and a portion is missing. The sample lists roughly 120,000 clones, around 93% occurring once. These data come from a study of control samples from healthy donors and cancer patients. The J gene is TRBJ2-6, the V gene TRBV7-2; D ambiguous. Sequenced material: PBMCs. The TCR originated in a middle-aged man with head and neck cancer. The CDR3 DNA sequence: TGTGCCAGCAGCCTGCCCCCTACACCTTGGTCTGGGGCCAACGTCCTGACTTTC. Translation: CASSLPPTPWSGANVLTF.